This entry lists 27 T cell receptor beta chains sequenced from one sample in a study of monozygotic twins with inflammatory bowel disease. Each CDR3 protein gets one entry in TCRdb, which reprocessed the 5' RACE reads and gives no DNA. The sample totals about 450,000 distinct CDR3 sequences; its top ten clones hold 2.4%. Specimen: blood. These receptors all come from a human donor with ulcerative colitis or Crohn's disease, or a healthy co-twin of an affected twin (not recorded which).

This sequence joins TRBV12-3 or TRBV12-4 and TRBJ1-5. CDR3 size: 15 residues. CDR3 in amino acids: CASSFQGNSNQPQHF.

The CDR3 spells CAISSVDRPYEQYF. The chain carries TRBV10-3 and TRBJ2-7. CDR3 length equals 14 residues. The germline CDR1 and CDR2 sequences are ENHRY and SYGVKD.

The rearrangement joins TRBV3-1 to TRBJ1-6; the TCRdb D gene call, TRBD1, has no DNA to confirm it. In germline, CDR1 is LGHDT, CDR2 YNNKEL (reference sequence). The CDR3 has 16 amino acids. CDR3 sequence: CASSHWGQGENSPLHF.

The chain employs TRBV18 and TRBJ2-5; no DNA is available, so the TRBD2 call from TCRdb remains unchecked. This CDR3 contains 13 residues. Germline CDR1 KGHSH, CDR2 LQKENI. CDR3 protein: CASYGLAGETQYF.

The chain links TRBV7-2 to TRBJ2-1. CDR1 is SGHTA, CDR2 FQGNSA, per germline. CDR3 size: 15 residues. This CDR3 reads CASSLTALNTNEQFF.

V is TRBV5-1 and J is TRBJ1-6; there is no DNA to check the TCRdb D call of TRBD1. This CDR3 spans 16 amino acids. Germline V CDR1 and CDR2: SGHRS, YFSETQ. The CDR3 is CASSLRDTQTNSPLHF.

The chain employs TRBV20-1 and TRBJ2-5; with no DNA, the TCRdb D assignment of TRBD1 cannot be verified. The CDR3 sequence is 13 residues long. Germline V gene lookup returns CDR1 DFQATT and CDR2 SNEGSKA (reference sequence). CDR3 sequence: CSAPRGGQETQYF.

The CDR3 protein is CSARMNTEAFF. The genes are TRBV20-1 and TRBJ1-1. The CDR3 is 11 residues long. The germline gives CDR1 DFQATT, CDR2 SNEGSKA (reference sequence).

The chain couples TRBV29-1 to TRBJ2-5; the TRBD1 assignment by TCRdb is unverifiable without DNA. CDR1 and CDR2 (germline): SQVTM, ANQGSEA. The CDR3 contains 14 residues. CDR3 loop: CSASTGTFQETQYF.

The chain has TRBV27 and TRBJ2-3; TCRdb's assignment of TRBD2 cannot be checked, as there is no DNA. There are 15 residues in the CDR3. Germline V gives CDR1 MNHEY, CDR2 SMNVEV (reference sequence). CDR3 residues: CASSRTSGGAATQYF.

The chain recombines TRBV29-1 with TRBJ2-7; TCRdb's D call, TRBD1, is unchecked because there is no DNA. CDR1 and CDR2 (germline): SQVTM, ANQGSEA. There are 13 residues in the CDR3. The CDR3 spells CSVATAGVYEQYF.

The chain carries TRBV11-1 and TRBJ1-2; TCRdb proposes TRBD1, but this gene call is untestable without DNA. Looked up from germline, CDR1 is SGHAT and CDR2 is FQDESV (reference sequence). CDR3 length equals 14 residues. CDR3 region: CASSLEQQGFGYTF.

The chain has TRBV30 and TRBJ1-2; the TRBD1 assignment by TCRdb is unverifiable without DNA. Germline V gives CDR1 GTSNPN, CDR2 SVGIG (reference sequence). This CDR3 is built from 12 residues. The CDR3 region is CASYGGHYGYTF.

The genes are TRBV6-5 and TRBJ1-1; the TCRdb call, TRBD1, lacks DNA for checking. Germline V gene sequence: CDR1 MNHEY, CDR2 SVGAGI. The CDR3 has 15 residues. CDR3 sequence reads: CASSYSPGTNTEAFF.

The V call is TRBV12-3 or TRBV12-4, the J call TRBJ1-5; TCRdb returns TRBD1, unconfirmable since there is no DNA. The CDR3 has 14 residues. The CDR3 reads CASRPPGGHQPQHF.

The gene calls are TRBV29-1 and TRBJ1-2. Germline V gives CDR1 SQVTM, CDR2 ANQGSEA. The CDR3 extends over 12 amino acids. The CDR3 protein is CSVEAVAYGYTF.

The chain links TRBV24-1 to TRBJ2-5. This CDR3 comprises 11 residues. Germline lookup yields CDR1 KGHDR and CDR2 SFDVKD. CDR3 protein: CATGRQETQYF.

This chain joins TRBV6-1 and TRBJ1-2; TCRdb outputs TRBD1, but without DNA this stays unchecked. Germline V gene data show CDR1 as MNHNS and CDR2 as SASEGT. The CDR3 totals 15 residues. The CDR3 is CASSERQGASYGYTF.

This chain joins TRBV7-2 and TRBJ2-5. CDR3 size: 12 residues. Germline V lookup: CDR1 SGHTA, CDR2 FQGNSA. This chain's CDR3 is CASSLALQTQYF. Together with reference TRBV7-2 and TRBJ2-5, the CDR3 gives the full variable domain: GAGVSQSPSNKVTEKGKDVELRCDPISGHTALYWYRQSLGQGLEFLIYFQGNSAPDKSGLPSDRFSAERTGGSVSTLTIQRTQQEDSAVYLCASSLALQTQYFGPGTRLLVL.

The rearrangement joins TRBV28 to TRBJ2-2; TCRdb indicates TRBD1, and absent DNA this call remains unverified. The CDR3 totals 19 residues. CDR1 is MDHEN, CDR2 SYDVKM, per germline. The CDR3: CASSLLGRGRGEGTGELFF.

This sequence joins TRBV5-1 and TRBJ2-2; TCRdb's D gene call, TRBD2, goes unchecked for lack of DNA. CDR3 length equals 13 residues. Germline V lookup: CDR1 SGHRS, CDR2 YFSETQ. This CDR3 is CASNEGATGELFF.

The V and J genes are TRBV5-5 and TRBJ2-3; TCRdb outputs TRBD1, but without DNA this stays unchecked. From germline, CDR1 is SGHKS and CDR2 YYEKEE (reference sequence). The CDR3 runs to 14 residues. CDR3 sequence reads: CASSKGLDTDTQYF.

V usage is TRBV29-1 and J usage is TRBJ2-7; the D call from TCRdb, TRBD2, cannot be confirmed without DNA. This CDR3 has 12 amino acids. CDR1 is SQVTM, CDR2 ANQGSEA, per germline. CDR3 sequence: CSVLEGLGEQYF.

The chain carries TRBV5-1 and TRBJ2-2; TCRdb's D call of TRBD1 is untestable without DNA. This CDR3 is built from 18 residues. The V gene's germline CDR1 is SGHRS and CDR2 YFSETQ. CDR3 amino acids: CASSLARTGIANTGELFF.

This chain uses TRBV9 with TRBJ2-7; the D gene TCRdb calls, TRBD1, cannot be checked with no DNA. This CDR3 has 15 residues. CDR1 is SGDLS and CDR2 is YYNGEE in the germline V gene. CDR3: CASSPPGGVGVEQYF.

The V and J genes are TRBV2 and TRBJ1-5; TCRdb names TRBD1, which stays unverified in the absence of DNA. The CDR3 runs to 13 residues. Germline loops: CDR1 SNHLY, CDR2 FYNNEI. CDR3 sequence reads: CASLQGRGQPQHF.

The chain employs TRBV3-1 and TRBJ2-1; TCRdb calls TRBD1, which cannot be checked without DNA. Germline CDR1 and CDR2: LGHDT and YNNKEL (reference sequence). This CDR3 region has 15 residues. This CDR3 reads CASSLRTGPYNEQFF.